The rows below give T cell receptor beta chains drawn from one sample of a study of T-cell memory formation after mild COVID-19. TCRdb re-called the 5' RACE reads with MiXCR, one entry per CDR3 protein. The table includes roughly 450,000 distinct CDR3 sequences, 18% detected once. Sequenced sample: PBMCs or a T cell subset sorted from them (not recorded which). All receptors derive from an adult woman who had mild COVID-19 (a few samples of this study predate the infection). Cell type and time point are not known. The CDR3 runs from the conserved cysteine through the conserved F or W. The order of the fields is J gene, D gene, clone size, V gene, CDR3 length, CDR3 protein, CDR3 DNA. The D gene is left open where the match is weak. Clone size is not always given. Where it is, it says once, few, many or a class for expanded clones.

j_gene: TRBJ1-1
d_gene: .
abundance: many
v_gene: TRBV5-1
len: 13
CDR3aa: CASSSDRYGEAFF
CDR3nt: TGCGCCAGCAGCTCCGATAGATACGGCGAAGCTTTCTTT

j_gene: TRBJ2-7
d_gene: TRBD1
abundance: .
v_gene: TRBV7-9
len: 17
CDR3aa: CASSPVLGTGASYEQYF
CDR3nt: TGTGCCAGCAGCCCCGTGTTGGGGACAGGGGCATCCTACGAGCAGTACTTC

j_gene: TRBJ1-2
d_gene: .
abundance: .
v_gene: TRBV5-1
len: 13
CDR3aa: CASSVQQGDGYTF
CDR3nt: TGCGCCAGCAGCGTGCAACAGGGTGACGGCTACACCTTC

j_gene: TRBJ1-1
d_gene: .
abundance: .
v_gene: TRBV12-3/TRBV12-4
len: 12
CDR3aa: CASTGARTEAFF
CDR3nt: TGTGCCAGCACAGGGGCGAGAACTGAAGCTTTCTTT

j_gene: TRBJ2-7
d_gene: TRBD1
abundance: many
v_gene: TRBV20-1
len: 14
CDR3aa: CSARDGHRGHEQYF
CDR3nt: TGCAGTGCTAGAGATGGGCACAGGGGCCACGAGCAGTACTTC

j_gene: TRBJ2-1
d_gene: TRBD1
abundance: .
v_gene: TRBV12-3/TRBV12-4
len: 15
CDR3aa: CASTTGGGGYNEQFF
CDR3nt: TGTGCCAGCACGACAGGGGGAGGGGGATACAATGAGCAGTTCTTC

j_gene: TRBJ2-3
d_gene: .
abundance: many
v_gene: TRBV4-3
len: 15
CDR3aa: CASSQDLGSTDTQYF
CDR3nt: TGCGCCAGCAGCCAAGACTTAGGCAGCACAGATACGCAGTATTTT

j_gene: TRBJ2-3
d_gene: .
abundance: few
v_gene: TRBV20-1
len: 15
CDR3aa: CSAIPGAVSTDTQYF
CDR3nt: TGCAGTGCCATCCCCGGGGCCGTTAGCACAGATACGCAGTATTTT

j_gene: TRBJ2-7
d_gene: .
abundance: .
v_gene: TRBV18
len: 14
CDR3aa: CASSPRGWTYEQYF
CDR3nt: TGTGCCAGCTCACCCAGGGGTTGGACCTACGAGCAGTACTTC

j_gene: TRBJ2-5
d_gene: .
abundance: .
v_gene: TRBV4-3
len: 15
CDR3aa: CASSQGGAVQETQYF
CDR3nt: TGCGCCAGCAGCCAAGGGGGGGCAGTTCAAGAGACCCAGTACTTC